This TCR beta chain was sequenced in a study of human T cells and chemical hapten exposure. Findings of the study overall: No change in TCRs above 1 in 1000 frequency was produced by DPC sensitization.

As for time point: patch test 1, 2 weeks after DPC sensitization. Treatment defined: therapeutic diphenylcyclopropenone sensitization with weekly scalp DPC. In TCRdb, the RACE reads were re-called with MiXCR into one record per CDR3 protein. The sample has about 82,000 distinct CDR3 sequences, over 8.5% seen once; the top ten hold roughly 4%. This clonotype has a count of ten or more. Its matching antigen is unknown. The receptor was derived from a woman aged 50 to 60 with alopecia areata. Some clones in this sample may be carry-over from other donors' samples. The source was whole blood, collected in connection with sensitization to the hapten diphenylcyclopropenone (DPC).

The chain's CDR3 is CASSPAGYYEQYF. CDR3 sequence (DNA): TGTGCCAGCAGCCCGGCAGGGTACTACGAGCAGTACTTC. V gene TRBV14 combines with J gene TRBJ2-7; tentatively, D is TRBD1 (5 bases). The V gene's germline CDR1 is SGHDN and CDR2 FVKESK. This CDR3 is 13 amino acids long. V lost 4 bases, J lost 3 bases, and 10 bases lay in between.